Sequencing of this T cell receptor beta chain was carried out in a study of cytomegalovirus exposure and HLA in healthy donors. The assay was immunoSEQ multiplex PCR, and TCRdb's table has in-frame clones only and misses some. The sample has 150,000 to 250,000 clones, approximately 80% seen once. This CDR3 is 11 amino acids long. Trimming took 2 bases from V and 4 from J, leaving 5 bases between them. Germline lookup yields CDR1 GTSNPN and CDR2 SVGIG (reference sequence). This TCR derives from a young woman in good health and CMV-seropositive. The specimen sequenced was PBMCs. This rearrangement joins TRBV30 to TRBJ2-5; D gene unclear. CDR3 bases: TGTGCCTGGAGTTCATCAGAGACCCAGTACTTC. Translated: CAWSSSETQYF.